What follows are 26 T cell receptor beta chains derived from one specimen sequenced in a study of blood T cell repertoires in COVID-19. Produced via immunoSEQ multiplex PCR; TCRdb's table is partial and in-frame only. The sample carries 120,000 to 150,000 clones, about four fifths recorded once. Sequenced: peripheral blood. All receptors derive from a human donor with acute or convalescent COVID-19. The donor label of this sample is uncertain.

This clone has just a few counts. This chain joins TRBV6-1 and TRBJ2-3; D may be TRBD1 (6 bases). The CDR3 is made up of 14 amino acids. The germline CDR1 and CDR2 sequences are MNHNS and SASEGT. V was pared by 3 bases and J by 0 bases, with 7 bases between. The CDR3 DNA sequence: TGTGCCAGCAGTGACAGGGGAAGCACAGATACGCAGTATTTT. This sequence encodes CASSDRGSTDTQYF.

The V and J genes are TRBV7-9 and TRBJ1-5; 10 bases are a match to TRBD1. The trim removed 5 bases at V and 3 bases at J, leaving 4 bases unmatched. In germline, CDR1 is SEHNR, CDR2 FQNEAQ (reference sequence). The CDR3 contains 15 residues. The DNA for the CDR3 is TGTGCCAGCAGCGCCGGGACAGGGGACAATCAGCCCCAGCATTTT. Amino acids: CASSAGTGDNQPQHF.

The V and J genes are TRBV4-1 and TRBJ1-5; the D gene is possibly TRBD1 (6 bases). The CDR3 contains 14 residues. The V gene lost 4 bases and the J gene lost 10 bases, with 17 bases spanning the gap. Germline CDR1 reads MGHRA; CDR2 reads YSYEKL. As DNA, the CDR3 is TGCGCCAGCAGCCCTTACAGGGTTTCGGGACCCCAGCATTTT. Its translation is CASSPYRVSGPQHF.

This sequence joins TRBV13 and TRBJ1-1; D call uncertain. CDR3 length: 12 amino acids. The germline V gene encodes CDR1 PRHDT and CDR2 FYEKMQ (reference sequence). The V end lost 4 bases, the J end lost 6 bases, and 9 bases lay between the germline ends. The CDR3: CASSSYPAEAFF. CDR3 DNA: TGTGCCAGCAGCTCCTATCCGGCTGAAGCTTTCTTT.

The J gene is TRBJ1-2, the V gene TRBV14; D uncertain. V lost 1 base and J 4 bases, leaving 7 bases between the germline ends. The CDR3 has 13 residues. Germline CDR1 is SGHDN and CDR2 is FVKESK. DNA for the CDR3: TGTGCCAGCAGCCAAGGGACTGTCTATGGCTACACCTTC. Its protein product is CASSQGTVYGYTF.

This clone was recorded a few times. J is TRBJ2-5 and V is TRBV11-2; 7 nucleotides line up with TRBD2. Germline CDR1 and CDR2: SGHAT and FQNNGV. The J segment lost 9 bases and the V segment lost 0 bases, leaving 7 bases of the junction unmatched. CDR3 length: 14 residues. The CDR3 loop is CASSLDTQAGAQYF. The CDR3 nucleotides are TGTGCCAGCAGCTTAGACACCCAGGCGGGGGCCCAGTACTTC.

J is TRBJ1-6 and V is TRBV6-5; D possibly corresponds to TRBD1 (6 bases). There are 14 residues in the CDR3. The germline V gene has CDR1 MNHEY and CDR2 SVGAGI. The V gene lost 2 bases and the J gene lost 9 bases, with 11 bases spanning the gap. CDR3 sequence reads: CASSYVGQSSPLHF. CDR3 nucleotide sequence: TGTGCCAGCAGTTACGTTGGACAGAGTTCACCCCTCCACTTT.

This clone was seen only a few times. The chain employs TRBV5-6 and TRBJ2-1; 9 bases map to TRBD1. The CDR3 has 15 residues. V trimming: 4 bases; J trimming: 3 bases; junction bases outside the gene matches: 5. Germline CDR1 reads SGHDT; CDR2 reads YYEEEE. CDR3 in DNA: TGTGCCAGCAGCACCGGGACAGGGCACTACAATGAGCAGTTCTTC. Its translation is CASSTGTGHYNEQFF.

V usage is TRBV9 and J usage is TRBJ1-3, with D possibly being TRBD1 (5 bases). Looked up from germline, CDR1 is SGDLS and CDR2 is YYNGEE. CDR3 length equals 16 residues. The ends were cut back, 0 bases at V and 3 bases at J, with 13 bases in the middle. The CDR3 reads CASSVESRVGGNTIYF. The CDR3 region has the DNA TGTGCCAGCAGCGTAGAGTCCAGGGTTGGTGGAAACACCATATATTTT. The full variable domain, in which reference TRBV9 and TRBJ1-3 provide the parts outside the CDR3, is DSGVTQTPKHLITATGQRVTLRCSPRSGDLSVYWYQQSLDQGLQFLIQYYNGEERAKGNILERFSAQQFPDLHSELNLSSLELGDSALYFCASSVESRVGGNTIYFGEGSWLTVV.

This rearrangement joins TRBV5-1 to TRBJ1-1; 8 nucleotides match TRBD1. The ends lost 3 bases at V and 3 bases at J; junction bases unmatched: 10. The germline gives CDR1 SGHRS, CDR2 YFSETQ. This CDR3 is 16 amino acids long. CDR3 coding DNA: TGCGCCAGCAGCTACGGACAGGGTGGGCTGGACACTGAAGCTTTCTTT. As protein: CASSYGQGGLDTEAFF.

This clone has just a few counts. V and J are TRBV5-1 and TRBJ1-1; 11 bases are shared with TRBD1. The germline CDR1 and CDR2 sequences are SGHRS and YFSETQ. CDR3 length: 15 residues. The V and J ends lost 4 bases and 4 bases, in that order; junction bases with no gene match: 6. The CDR3 nucleotides read TGCGCCAGCAGCCGGGGACAGGGGGGAGGCACTGAAGCTTTCTTT. Translation gives CASSRGQGGGTEAFF.

This clone was recorded many times. The chain is built from TRBV6-5 and TRBJ1-2, with D perhaps matching TRBD1 (5 bases). Trimming removed 7 bases from V and 7 bases from J, with 19 bases in between. This CDR3 comprises 14 residues. Germline CDR1 reads MNHEY; CDR2 reads SVGAGI. In nucleotides, the CDR3 is TGTGCCAGCACTACAATGTCCGGGAGGGGTGGCTACACCTTC. This encodes CASTTMSGRGGYTF.

The chain is built from TRBV27 and TRBJ2-5; D call uncertain. The germline CDR1 and CDR2 sequences are MNHEY and SMNVEV (reference sequence). This CDR3 is 12 amino acids long. The V end was cut by 8 bases, the J end by 0 bases, with 7 bases between. The CDR3 DNA follows: TGTGCCAGCCGCGCTAACCAAGAGACCCAGTACTTC. Amino acid sequence: CASRANQETQYF.

V gene TRBV3-1 (or the pseudogene TRBV3-2) combines with J gene TRBJ2-6, with 9 bases matching TRBD2. The CDR3 length is 19 residues. V dropped 3 bases and J dropped 4; count of bases not matched to a gene: 13. CDR1 is LGHDT, CDR2 YNNKEL, per germline (reference sequence). Here the CDR3 DNA reads TGTGCCAGCAGCCATCTCACTGGGGAGCGGGGGGCCGGGGCCAACGTCCTGACTTTC. Translating gives CASSHLTGERGAGANVLTF.

The genes are TRBV7-6 and TRBJ2-3, with 8 nucleotides matching TRBD2. The CDR3 extends over 16 amino acids. Unmatched junction bases numbered 6, after V lost 0 bases and J lost 4 bases. Germline lookup yields CDR1 SGHVS and CDR2 FNYEAQ. CDR3 amino acids: CASSLATGGLPDTQYF. In nucleotides, the CDR3 is TGTGCCAGCAGCTTAGCAACGGGGGGGCTCCCAGATACGCAGTATTTT.

This chain links TRBV6-5 with TRBJ1-2; D is undetermined. V was trimmed by 9 bases and J by 7 bases, leaving 18 bases between them. The germline CDR1 and CDR2 sequences are MNHEY and SVGAGI. The CDR3 totals 13 residues. CDR3 amino acids: CASVEEGWVGYTF. The CDR3 DNA is TGTGCCAGTGTGGAAGAGGGTTGGGTTGGCTACACCTTC.

The chain carries TRBV3-1 (or the pseudogene TRBV3-2) and TRBJ1-2; tentative D call: TRBD1 (6 bases). This CDR3 comprises 14 residues. V shed 3 bases and J shed 4 bases, with 12 bases lying between them. Germline CDR1 reads LGHDT; CDR2 reads YNNKEL (reference sequence). In DNA, the CDR3 is TGTGCCAGCAGCCACGCAGGGGTCGCCTATGGCTACACCTTC. This codes for CASSHAGVAYGYTF.

The chain combines TRBV6-1 with TRBJ1-5; 7 bases fit TRBD1. The CDR3 has 15 amino acids. V gave up 4 bases and J gave up 7 bases; unmatched junction bases: 10. Per the germline V gene, CDR1 is MNHNS and CDR2 is SASEGT. CDR3 loop: CASSVAGGERQPQHF. The CDR3 DNA is TGTGCCAGCAGTGTAGCAGGGGGAGAGAGACAGCCCCAGCATTTT.

The sample holds one count of this clone. V gene TRBV30 combines with J gene TRBJ2-7, with 7 bases fitting TRBD2. The germline CDR1 and CDR2 sequences are GTSNPN and SVGIG (reference sequence). The CDR3 length is 12 residues. CDR3 DNA sequence: TGTGCTTTCCGGGGGGAACGGTACGAGCAGTACTTC. It encodes CAFRGERYEQYF.

This chain uses TRBV3-1 (or the pseudogene TRBV3-2) with TRBJ2-3, with D perhaps matching TRBD1 (5 bases). V was pared by 3 bases and J by 3 bases, with 13 bases between. Germline V gene data show CDR1 as LGHDT and CDR2 as YNNKEL (reference sequence). The length of the CDR3 is 15 residues. CDR3: CASSQTPRGTDTQYF. The CDR3, as DNA: TGTGCCAGCAGCCAGACACCAAGGGGTACAGATACGCAGTATTTT.

This clone has a handful of counts. The genes are TRBV5-1 and TRBJ2-4; 7 bases line up with TRBD1. V lost 4 bases and J lost 8; bases outside the gene matches: 6. The CDR3 covers 13 residues. Germline-derived CDR1 and CDR2 are SGHRS and YFSETQ. The CDR3 sequence: CASSIQGEHIQYF. The CDR3 nucleotides read TGCGCCAGCAGCATCCAGGGGGAGCACATTCAGTACTTC.

The chain joins TRBV19 to TRBJ1-1, with D uncertain. CDR3 length equals 12 residues. Germline V gene sequence: CDR1 LNHDA, CDR2 SQIVND (reference sequence). V was clipped by 6 bases and J by 1 base, with 6 bases between them. CDR3 nucleotides: TGTGCCAGTAGCGACAAGAACACTGAAGCTTTCTTT. It codes for CASSDKNTEAFF.

The rearrangement joins TRBV19 to TRBJ2-1; 12 bases fit TRBD2. V trimming: 5 bases; J trimming: 8 bases; junction bases outside the gene matches: 4. CDR1 is LNHDA and CDR2 is SQIVND in the germline V gene (reference sequence). This CDR3 spans 14 amino acids. CDR3 protein: CASSASGGAYEQFF. CDR3 sequence (DNA): TGTGCCAGTAGTGCTAGCGGGGGGGCCTATGAGCAGTTCTTC.

This rearrangement joins TRBV6-1 to TRBJ1-6; the D is unclear. The CDR3 has 13 residues. The V gene lost 1 base and the J gene lost 9 bases, with 7 bases spanning the gap. The V gene's germline CDR1 is MNHNS and CDR2 SASEGT. CDR3 in amino acids: CASSEEEGSPLHF. CDR3 coding DNA: TGTGCCAGCAGTGAAGAGGAGGGTTCACCCCTCCACTTT.

This chain links TRBV2 with TRBJ1-1; TRBD1 is a possible D gene (6 bases). Looked up from germline, CDR1 is SNHLY and CDR2 is FYNNEI. With 8 bases removed from V and 0 bases from J, the gap between germline ends came to 10 bases. The CDR3 is 13 amino acids. The CDR3 is CASHRQVNTEAFF. The CDR3 bases are TGTGCCAGCCATAGACAGGTGAACACTGAAGCTTTCTTT. Full variable domain (rest looked up from reference TRBV2 and TRBJ1-1): EPEVTQTPSHQVTQMGQEVILRCVPISNHLYFYWYRQILGQKVEFLVSFYNNEISEKSEIFDDQFSVERPDGSNFTLKIRSTKLEDSAMYFCASHRQVNTEAFFGQGTRLTVV.

The genes are TRBV15 and TRBJ2-3; D might be TRBD1 (6 bases). The CDR3 totals 17 residues. From germline, CDR1 is LNHNV and CDR2 YYDKDF (reference sequence). Trimming cost V 0 bases and J 1 base, with 14 bases left between them. The CDR3 bases are TGTGCCACCAGCAGAGAGGCGACAGGCAGTCGCACAGATACGCAGTATTTT. Its protein is CATSREATGSRTDTQYF.